These 19 T cell receptor beta chains share one sample of origin, sequenced in a study of identical twins. TCRdb re-called the 5' RACE reads through MiXCR, storing one row per CDR3 protein. The sample contains hundreds of thousands of distinct CDR3 sequences, roughly 6.6% of which appear only once. Separately, the same data were catalogued under a study of yellow fever vaccine responses in identical twins.

The sample comprised PBMCs. The origin of the receptors is a woman in her late teens or twenties in good health.

This rearrangement joins TRBV5-6 to TRBJ2-7; 9 bases are shared with TRBD2. Germline V gives CDR1 SGHDT, CDR2 YYEEEE. The CDR3 consists of 12 residues. Unmatched junction bases numbered 1, after V lost 5 bases and J lost 4 bases. The CDR3: CASRRGGYEQYF. In DNA, the CDR3 is TGTGCCAGCAGGCGGGGGGGATACGAGCAGTACTTC.

The chain is built from TRBV12-3 or TRBV12-4 and TRBJ2-5; tentative D call: TRBD2 (7 bases). CDR3 size: 13 residues. The V end was cut by 7 bases, the J end by 5 bases, with 14 bases between. The CDR3 DNA sequence: TGTGCCAGCAACCCCGGGGGGCTTGAGACCCAGTACTTC. The encoded protein is CASNPGGLETQYF.

This chain joins TRBV25-1 and TRBJ2-7; 11 nucleotides agree with TRBD2. Trimming cost V 2 bases and J 7 bases; bases outside gene matches: 13. This CDR3 region has 17 residues. The germline V gene has CDR1 MGHDK and CDR2 SYGVNS. Here the CDR3 reads CASSEGSLLAGAGEQYF. The CDR3 nucleotides are TGTGCCAGCAGTGAAGGGTCACTACTAGCGGGAGCAGGGGAGCAGTACTTC.

This clonotype was seen a handful of times. The chain couples TRBV6-5 to TRBJ2-3; D unclear. CDR3 length: 16 residues. Germline assignment: CDR1 MNHEY and CDR2 SVGAGI. Trimming cost V 2 bases and J 2 bases, with 14 bases left between them. CDR3 DNA sequence: TGTGCCAGCAGTTACGTCCCCCGACGAGACACAGATACGCAGTATTTT. Amino acids: CASSYVPRRDTDTQYF.

J is TRBJ1-6 and V is TRBV5-4, with TRBD1 matching 9 bases. J was trimmed by 14 bases and V by 4 bases; bases with no gene match: 10. The CDR3 is 14 residues long. In germline, CDR1 is SGHNT, CDR2 YYREEE (reference sequence). CDR3: CASSLWTGDQSLHF. CDR3 coding DNA: TGTGCCAGCAGCCTATGGACAGGGGATCAGTCCCTCCACTTT.

The chain combines TRBV18 with TRBJ2-1, with 11 bases identical to TRBD1. Germline V gene data show CDR1 as KGHSH and CDR2 as LQKENI. V was pared by 3 bases and J by 7 bases, with 14 bases of the junction left unmatched. There are 18 residues in the CDR3. The CDR3 is CASSPNSPGTGGGNEQFF. CDR3 nucleotides: TGTGCCAGCTCACCTAATTCCCCCGGGACAGGGGGTGGAAATGAGCAGTTCTTC.

This clonotype has only a few counts. The gene calls are TRBV29-1 and TRBJ1-1; weak D call: TRBD1 (5 bases). CDR3 size: 12 residues. V lost 6 bases and J 1 base, leaving 9 bases between the germline ends. Germline loops: CDR1 SQVTM, CDR2 ANQGSEA. CDR3 region: CSVCRENTEAFF. The CDR3 nucleotides read TGCAGCGTATGCAGGGAGAACACTGAAGCTTTCTTT.

As DNA, the CDR3 is TGCGCCAGCAGCAGGATGACCCGCACAGATACGCAGTATTTT. It yields the protein CASSRMTRTDTQYF. The gene calls are TRBV10-2 and TRBJ2-3; D unclear. With 6 bases removed from V and 1 base from J, the gap between germline ends came to 11 bases. The CDR3 runs 14 residues. Per the germline V gene, CDR1 is WSHSY and CDR2 is SAAADI.

This clonotype was observed a handful of times. This chain links TRBV4-2 with TRBJ2-7, with D unclear. Germline CDR1 reads LGHNA; CDR2 reads YNFKEQ. Trimming took 0 bases from V and 7 from J, leaving 13 bases between them. CDR3 size: 14 residues. In DNA, the CDR3 is TGTGCCAGCAGCCAAGATCTAAGATTGGGAGAGCAGTACGTC. It translates to CASSQDLRLGEQYV.

This clonotype was recorded a few times. V gene TRBV29-1 combines with J gene TRBJ1-2, with TRBD1 as a possible D gene (6 bases). The CDR3 is made up of 14 amino acids. Trimming stripped 0 bases from V and 8 bases from J, with 16 bases between. Germline CDR1 SQVTM, CDR2 ANQGSEA. In DNA, the CDR3 is TGCAGCGTTGAAGATCGGGGAGGGGGGAGAGGCTACACCTTC. Translating it yields CSVEDRGGGRGYTF.

The chain couples TRBV7-2 to TRBJ2-5; D possibly uses TRBD1 or TRBD2 (6 bases each). CDR1 and CDR2 from the germline V gene are SGHTA and FQGNSA. V lost 5 bases to trimming and J lost 5 bases, with 18 bases between them. The CDR3 is 15 residues long. CDR3 bases: TGTGCCAGCAGCGCCCGGTCCGGGGGCTATGAGACCCAGTACTTC. It encodes CASSARSGGYETQYF. Full variable domain (missing parts from reference TRBV7-2 and TRBJ2-5): GAGVSQSPSNKVTEKGKDVELRCDPISGHTALYWYRQSLGQGLEFLIYFQGNSAPDKSGLPSDRFSAERTGGSVSTLTIQRTQQEDSAVYLCASSARSGGYETQYFGPGTRLLVL.

This clonotype occurred a few times. V and J are TRBV27 and TRBJ2-3; 10 positions agree with TRBD2. Unmatched junction bases numbered 7, after V lost 5 bases and J lost 2 bases. Germline CDR1 reads MNHEY; CDR2 reads SMNVEV (reference sequence). The CDR3 length is 16 residues. The CDR3 coding sequence is TGTGCCAGCAGTCCCCCCGGACTAGCGGTCACAGATACGCAGTATTTT. As protein: CASSPPGLAVTDTQYF.

This clonotype was observed at least ten times. The rearrangement uses TRBV7-9 and TRBJ2-3, with 10 nucleotides matching TRBD2. The CDR3 extends over 15 amino acids. V was pared by 4 bases and J by 4 bases, with 5 bases of the junction left unmatched. The germline CDR1 and CDR2 sequences are SEHNR and FQNEAQ (reference sequence). For the CDR3, the DNA is TGTGCCAGCAGCTCGGAGCGGGAGGGCCCAGATACGCAGTATTTT. Protein product: CASSSEREGPDTQYF.

This sequence joins TRBV5-1 and TRBJ2-1, with D tentatively TRBD1 or TRBD2 (7 bases each). Trimming took off 4 bases at V and 0 bases at J, with 26 bases between the two ends. Germline CDR1 and CDR2: SGHRS and YFSETQ. CDR3 length: 20 amino acids. CDR3 in amino acids: CASSQEITGDWTSSYNEQFF. The CDR3 DNA is TGCGCCAGCAGCCAAGAAATCACAGGGGATTGGACTAGCTCCTACAATGAGCAGTTCTTC.

There are many counts of this clonotype. The chain carries TRBV12-3 or TRBV12-4 and TRBJ2-7; D assignment may be TRBD1 or TRBD2 (5 bases each). With 5 bases removed from V and 0 bases from J, the gap between germline ends came to 17 bases. This CDR3 region has 16 residues. CDR3 nucleotide sequence: TGTGCCAGCAGTAAGTACGGGACCGAGAGCTCCTACGAGCAGTACTTC. Translated: CASSKYGTESSYEQYF.

The table lists this clonotype with a few counts. The rearrangement links TRBV6-1 to TRBJ2-1, with 9 positions matching TRBD1. V trimming: 6 bases; J trimming: 3 bases; junction bases outside the gene matches: 9. From germline, CDR1 is MNHNS and CDR2 SASEGT. The CDR3 sequence is 16 residues long. Written as DNA, the CDR3 is TGTGCCAGCAGCAAGGACAGGGGACGGGTCTACAATGAGCAGTTCTTC. Protein: CASSKDRGRVYNEQFF.

The chain uses TRBV10-3 and TRBJ1-2; tentatively, D is TRBD1 (6 bases). The CDR3 consists of 15 residues. Germline assignment: CDR1 ENHRY and CDR2 SYGVKD. Trimming took 2 bases from V and 6 from J, leaving 16 bases between them. CDR3 in DNA: TGTGCCATCAGTGAGGCAGCCGGGACAAGAAATGGCTACACCTTC. Translating gives CAISEAAGTRNGYTF.

This clonotype was observed a few times. The chain recombines TRBV5-4 with TRBJ2-3; D possibly corresponds to TRBD2 (5 bases). V lost 0 bases, J lost 0 bases, and 11 bases lay in between. Germline lookup yields CDR1 SGHNT and CDR2 YYREEE (reference sequence). CDR3 size: 16 residues. As DNA, the CDR3 is TGTGCCAGCAGCTTGGGGACTGGAACAAGCACAGATACGCAGTATTTT. Its translation is CASSLGTGTSTDTQYF.

A few counts support this clonotype. This chain links TRBV7-6 with TRBJ2-5; D is possibly TRBD1 (6 bases). V was trimmed by 1 base and J by 2 bases, leaving 11 bases between them. This CDR3 is built from 15 residues. Germline V gene data show CDR1 as SGHVS and CDR2 as FNYEAQ. CDR3: CASSLVETGQETQYF. The CDR3 DNA reads as TGTGCCAGCAGCTTAGTGGAGACAGGACAAGAGACCCAGTACTTC.